A single sample is the source of the 8 T cell receptor beta chains below, sequenced in a study of T cells after yellow fever vaccination. Each CDR3 protein gets one entry after TCRdb re-called the 5' RACE reads with MiXCR. In the table there are under 400,000 distinct CDR3 sequences, around 12% of which are singletons. The material was CD4+ T cells sorted from PBMCs, obtained 15 days after the yellow fever booster vaccination. These receptors originate from a man younger than 35 who received the YFV17D yellow fever vaccine.

Many counts were recorded for this clonotype. The rearrangement links TRBV18 to TRBJ2-3; D gene unclear. With 2 bases removed from V and 1 base from J, the gap between germline ends came to 10 bases. CDR3 length: 15 residues. CDR1 and CDR2 (germline): KGHSH, LQKENI. DNA of the CDR3: TGTGCCAGCTCACCATCGGGTGAGGGCACAGATACGCAGTATTTT. Its protein is CASSPSGEGTDTQYF.

This chain connects TRBV7-2 to TRBJ2-7; D perhaps matches TRBD1 (5 bases). The CDR3 sequence is 14 residues long. CDR1 and CDR2 (germline): SGHTA, FQGNSA. The V and J ends lost 0 bases and 7 bases respectively, with 13 bases between them. The chain's CDR3 is CASSLAGQGWEQYF. The CDR3 DNA is TGTGCCAGCAGCTTAGCGGGTCAGGGCTGGGAGCAGTACTTC.

The V gene is TRBV5-1, the J gene TRBJ1-2; TRBD1 agrees at 9 bases. CDR3 size: 14 residues. Germline loops: CDR1 SGHRS, CDR2 YFSETQ. The V segment lost 0 bases and the J segment 4 bases; nucleotides outside the gene matches: 1. CDR3 in DNA: TGCGCCAGCAGCTTGGGGACAGGGGCCTATGGCTACACCTTC. Translating gives CASSLGTGAYGYTF. Together with reference TRBV5-1 and TRBJ1-2, the CDR3 gives the full variable domain: KAGVTQTPRYLIKTRGQQVTLSCSPISGHRSVSWYQQTPGQGLQFLFEYFSETQRNKGNFPGRFSGRQFSNSRSEMNVSTLELGDSALYLCASSLGTGAYGYTFGSGTRLTVV.

The gene calls are TRBV11-2 and TRBJ1-4; D possibly corresponds to TRBD1 (6 bases). V lost 3 bases and J 7 bases, leaving 9 bases between the germline ends. The CDR3 totals 13 residues. Germline loops: CDR1 SGHAT, CDR2 FQNNGV. In nucleotides, the CDR3 is TGTGCCAGCAGCTTCGACAGGAGTGAAAAACTGTTTTTT. As protein: CASSFDRSEKLFF.

J is TRBJ1-6 and V is TRBV5-1; D gene ambiguous. Germline V CDR1 and CDR2: SGHRS, YFSETQ. Trimming took off 1 base at V and 1 base at J, with 12 bases between the two ends. This CDR3 has 17 residues. The CDR3 reads CASSLTAPKSYNSPLHF. The CDR3 DNA follows: TGCGCCAGCAGCTTGACGGCCCCCAAGTCCTATAATTCACCCCTCCACTTT.

V is TRBV20-1 and J is TRBJ2-5, with TRBD2 matching 8 bases. Trimming removed 0 bases from V and 5 bases from J; junction bases left unmatched: 5. CDR1 is DFQATT, CDR2 SNEGSKA, per germline (reference sequence). The CDR3 extends over 14 amino acids. The CDR3 reads CSARDSAGGETQYF. The DNA of the CDR3 is TGCAGTGCTAGAGATTCTGCGGGGGGCGAGACCCAGTACTTC.

This chain connects TRBV10-3 to TRBJ1-6; 7 nucleotides line up with TRBD1. The germline CDR1 and CDR2 sequences are ENHRY and SYGVKD. The CDR3 loop spans 14 amino acids. V was pared by 5 bases and J by 11 bases, with 9 bases of the junction left unmatched. CDR3 DNA: TGTGCCATCAGTCCCGACAGGGAGTCGACACCCCTCCACTTT. Its translation: CAISPDRESTPLHF.

Many counts were recorded for this clonotype. The rearrangement links TRBV4-1 to TRBJ2-7, with 11 bases lining up with TRBD2. The germline V gene encodes CDR1 MGHRA and CDR2 YSYEKL. V shed 0 bases, J shed 4 bases, and the junction held 11 bases outside the gene matches. The CDR3 runs to 18 residues. The CDR3 DNA reads TGCGCCAGCAGCCAAGATATCACTAGCGGGGGTGTAGTGTACGAGCAGTACTTC. Its protein is CASSQDITSGGVVYEQYF.